The 7 T cell receptor beta chains below come from one sample, sequenced in a study of blood T cell repertoires in COVID-19. Method: immunoSEQ multiplex PCR; TCRdb's copy keeps in-frame clones and lacks some. The repertoire holds 130,000 to 150,000 clones, approximately 90% seen once, with more than 6.5% in the top ten. The source material was peripheral blood. These receptors all come from a woman aged 50 to 60 with active or convalescent COVID-19.

The V gene is TRBV5-4, the J gene TRBJ1-2; 11 nucleotides line up with TRBD1. Germline CDR1 is SGHNT and CDR2 is YYREEE (reference sequence). The CDR3 runs to 15 residues. J was trimmed by 2 bases and V by 0 bases; bases with no gene match: 0. The CDR3 region has the DNA TGTGCCAGCAGCTTGGGGACAGGGGGCAACTATGGCTACACCTTC. It codes for CASSLGTGGNYGYTF. The full variable domain, with the rest looked up from reference TRBV5-4 and TRBJ1-2, is ETGVTQSPTHLIKTRGQQVTLRCSSQSGHNTVSWYQQALGQGPQFIFQYYREEENGRGNFPPRFSGLQFPNYSSELNVNALELDDSALYLCASSLGTGGNYGYTFGSGTRLTVV.

This chain joins TRBV7-9 and TRBJ2-5, with 9 bases aligning to TRBD1. Trimming cost V 5 bases and J 5 bases; bases outside gene matches: 15. This CDR3 is 17 amino acids long. Germline V gives CDR1 SEHNR, CDR2 FQNEAQ (reference sequence). CDR3 bases: TGTGCCAGCAGCCTACTTCGAAGGGGACAGGGAATGGAGACCCAGTACTTC. It yields the protein CASSLLRRGQGMETQYF.

This chain uses TRBV11-2 with TRBJ1-2; perhaps TRBD1 as D (5 bases). The germline V and J ends were trimmed by 3 bases and 0 bases, with 11 bases remaining between them. The CDR3 has 15 residues. Germline CDR1 SGHAT, CDR2 FQNNGV. The CDR3 is CASSFTGAANYGYTF. The CDR3 nucleotides read TGTGCCAGCAGCTTCACAGGAGCAGCTAACTATGGCTACACCTTC.

The rearrangement joins TRBV28 to TRBJ1-2; 10 bases map to TRBD1. Germline V lookup: CDR1 MDHEN, CDR2 SYDVKM. This CDR3 spans 15 amino acids. V lost 5 bases to trimming and J lost 4 bases; unmatched junction nucleotides: 7. CDR3 region: CASSPRQGAIYGYTF. The CDR3 DNA reads as TGTGCCAGCAGTCCCAGACAGGGGGCGATCTATGGCTACACCTTC.

This chain joins TRBV6-6 and TRBJ1-1, with 9 bases matching TRBD1. Trimming removed 5 bases from V and 1 base from J; junction bases left unmatched: 20. The CDR3 spans 20 residues. CDR1 and CDR2 (germline): MNHNY, SVGAGI (reference sequence). The CDR3 nucleotides are TGTGCCAGCAGTCTCACAGGTGGACAGGGGAGGTTTAGAGGGAACACTGAAGCTTTCTTT. It encodes CASSLTGGQGRFRGNTEAFF.

The chain couples TRBV11-2 to TRBJ2-5; 10 bases fit TRBD2. Germline trimming cut 5 bases from V and 4 bases from J; bases unmatched to any gene: 7. Germline V gene data show CDR1 as SGHAT and CDR2 as FQNNGV. This CDR3 spans 15 amino acids. The CDR3: CASSPTSGSVETQYF. The DNA for the CDR3 is TGTGCCAGCAGCCCGACTAGCGGGTCGGTAGAGACCCAGTACTTC.

The chain carries TRBV19 and TRBJ2-1, with 8 nucleotides matching TRBD1. V lost 3 bases to trimming and J lost 9 bases; unmatched junction nucleotides: 10. This CDR3 is built from 15 residues. The germline CDR1 and CDR2 sequences are LNHDA and SQIVND (reference sequence). The CDR3 DNA is TGTGCCAGTAGTATCTCCTCGGACAGGGTAGTTGAGCAGTTCTTC. It specifies CASSISSDRVVEQFF. The full variable domain, its missing parts supplied by reference TRBV19 and TRBJ2-1, is DGGITQSPKYLFRKEGQNVTLSCEQNLNHDAMYWYRQDPGQGLRLIYYSQIVNDFQKGDIAEGYSVSREKKESFPLTVTSAQKNPTAFYLCASSISSDRVVEQFFGPGTRLTVL.